This TCR beta chain was profiled in a study of CD8 T cells in ankylosing spondylitis. This clonotype was observed a few times. No antigen is known for it. Study results and limitations: Seemingly distinctive of ankylosing spondylitis blood was a TCR beta motif formed by eight highly homologous variants.

Molecular-barcoded quantitative 5'-RACE produced these TCR beta libraries. TCRdb reprocessed the 5' RACE reads with MiXCR, giving one entry per CDR3 protein. The table lists a few hundred thousand distinct CDR3 sequences, about 17% of them singletons. Germline lookup yields CDR1 DFQATT and CDR2 SNEGSKA (reference sequence). The V and J ends lost 0 bases and 6 bases respectively, with 14 bases between them. This CDR3 region has 14 residues. The receptor was derived from a male donor with ankylosing spondylitis. This rearrangement joins TRBV20-1 to TRBJ1-1; D unclear. The material sequenced was blood, either unsorted or a sorted T cell fraction (not recorded which). The CDR3 is CSARDIGGQAEAFF. CDR3 coding DNA: TGCAGTGCTAGAGATATAGGCGGGCAGGCTGAAGCTTTCTTT.